One TCR beta chain is described in this entry. This entry is derived from a study of identical twins. With template switching, a universal primer site was added, and the cDNA carried unique molecular identifiers. TCRdb processed the 5' RACE reads anew with MiXCR; each CDR3 protein has one entry. The repertoire holds 500,000 or so distinct CDR3 sequences, with under 25% as singletons. These data are also associated with another study on T cells expressing NK-cell markers. That investigation notes: It was from sorted CD3+CD56+NKG2C+, CD3+CD56+NKG2C- and CD3+CD56-NKG2C+ T cells that TCR beta repertoires came. Dominant NKG2C+ clonotypes were found to form roughly 1.0-7.0% of CD8+ T cells in 5 or 6 donors.

The clonotype was recovered from a woman under 30 in good health. Sequencing was carried out using CD4+ T cells sorted from blood.

CDR3 amino acids: CSAGGLVSYEQYF. In DNA form, the CDR3 reads TGCAGTGCTGGAGGACTAGTATCCTACGAGCAGTACTTC. The V gene is TRBV20-1, the J gene TRBJ2-7; 7 nucleotides align to TRBD2. This CDR3 contains 13 residues. The trim removed 5 bases at V and 1 base at J, leaving 5 bases unmatched. Germline lookup yields CDR1 DFQATT and CDR2 SNEGSKA (reference sequence).